The 18 T cell receptor beta chains below come from one sample, sequenced in a study of T cell responses to AZD1222 COVID-19 vaccine. Profiled with immunoSEQ multiplex PCR; TCRdb holds only in-frame clones, not every one. The sample has roughly 120,000 clones; about 88% are singletons. The specimen was peripheral blood, collected on day 0 of AZD1222 vaccination. The source of these receptors is an adult in good health.

The chain recombines TRBV7-3 with TRBJ1-6; D is uncertain. Germline assignment: CDR1 SGHTA and CDR2 FQGTGA. The CDR3 is made up of 13 amino acids. Trimming took off 2 bases at V and 10 bases at J, with 9 bases between the two ends. The CDR3: CASSLELRSPLHF. The CDR3 DNA reads as TGTGCCAGCAGCTTAGAGTTACGGTCACCCCTCCACTTT.

This chain links TRBV5-1 with TRBJ2-1; 8 nucleotides match TRBD2. The CDR3 runs 15 residues. V gave up 3 bases and J gave up 4 bases; unmatched junction bases: 6. From germline, CDR1 is SGHRS and CDR2 YFSETQ. The CDR3 bases are TGCGCCAGCAGCTCCGGGGGACTAGAATACAATGAGCAGTTCTTC. Encoded protein: CASSSGGLEYNEQFF.

The V and J genes are TRBV6-6 and TRBJ1-5, with 7 bases that match TRBD1. V shed 4 bases, J shed 5 bases, and the junction held 11 bases outside the gene matches. CDR1 is MNHNY, CDR2 SVGAGI, per germline (reference sequence). This CDR3 region has 16 residues. Here the CDR3 reads CASSSMDRRPDQPQHF. The CDR3 nucleotides read TGTGCCAGCAGTTCCATGGACAGGAGACCCGATCAGCCCCAGCATTTT.

The chain joins TRBV5-1 to TRBJ2-2; D uncertain. CDR3 length: 14 amino acids. The germline V and J ends were trimmed by 2 bases and 7 bases, with 12 bases remaining between them. CDR1 SGHRS and CDR2 YFSETQ come from the germline V gene. The chain's CDR3 is CASSFLWANGELFF. The CDR3 nucleotides are TGCGCCAGCAGCTTCCTATGGGCTAACGGGGAGCTGTTTTTT.

This chain connects TRBV9 to TRBJ2-7; D is unclear. V lost 0 bases, J lost 4 bases, and 8 bases lay in between. This CDR3 spans 13 amino acids. From germline, CDR1 is SGDLS and CDR2 YYNGEE. The CDR3 nucleotides read TGTGCCAGCAGCGTAGTAACAGCGTACGAGCAGTACGTC. Translation: CASSVVTAYEQYV.

CDR3 nucleotide sequence: TGTGCCAGCAGCAAGGCTTCTACAGGGGGCACTGAAGCTTTCTTT. Translated, it gives CASSKASTGGTEAFF. This chain connects TRBV21-1 to TRBJ1-1; whether TRBD1, the table's D call, matches the DNA was not checked. TRBV21-1 is annotated as a pseudogene. The CDR3 sequence is 15 residues long.

The chain carries TRBV28 and TRBJ1-1; D gene uncertain. The V gene's germline CDR1 is MDHEN and CDR2 SYDVKM. V dropped 1 base and J dropped 2 bases, with 8 bases sitting between them. There are 14 residues in the CDR3. CDR3 DNA sequence: TGTGCCAGCAGTTTATATATGCAAAACACTGAAGCTTTCTTT. It specifies CASSLYMQNTEAFF.

The CDR3 DNA reads as TGCGCCAGCAGCCAAGAAAACAAGGGACAGGGGGTTTTCGGCAATCAGCCCCAGCATTTT. Its translation: CASSQENKGQGVFGNQPQHF. The chain couples TRBV4-3 to TRBJ1-5; 11 bases map to TRBD1. J lost 2 bases, V lost 0 bases, and 12 bases had no gene match. The germline CDR1 and CDR2 sequences are LGHNA and YSLEER. The CDR3 length is 20 residues.

V gene TRBV11-3 combines with J gene TRBJ2-1; 12 bases align to TRBD2. V gave up 5 bases and J gave up 2 bases; unmatched junction bases: 4. The CDR3 is 16 residues long. CDR1 and CDR2 from the germline V gene are SGHNT and YENEEA. The CDR3 protein is CASSGGLAGPYNEQFF. CDR3 nucleotides: TGTGCCAGCAGCGGCGGACTAGCGGGGCCCTACAATGAGCAGTTCTTC.

CDR3 sequence: CASSPKTGGEQYV. CDR3 DNA: TGTGCCAGCTCACCAAAGACAGGGGGAGAGCAGTACGTC. This rearrangement joins TRBV18 to TRBJ2-7, with 9 nucleotides matching TRBD1. Per germline, CDR1 KGHSH and CDR2 LQKENI. This CDR3 region has 13 residues. The J segment lost 7 bases and the V segment lost 2 bases, leaving 3 bases of the junction unmatched.

V gene TRBV7-3 combines with J gene TRBJ2-3, with TRBD2 identical over 11 bases. The CDR3 totals 17 residues. With 5 bases clipped from V and 5 bases from J, the junction kept 12 bases outside the gene matches. Germline values: CDR1 SGHTA, CDR2 FQGTGA. CDR3 coding DNA: TGTGCCAGCAGCATATCTACTAGCGGGAGCTCCCAAGATACGCAGTATTTT. Protein product: CASSISTSGSSQDTQYF.

V usage is TRBV18 and J usage is TRBJ1-2, with no clear D. V lost 6 bases and J 2 bases, leaving 10 bases between the germline ends. Germline V gene lookup returns CDR1 KGHSH and CDR2 LQKENI. The CDR3 runs 13 residues. CDR3 in amino acids: CASSPSGNYGYTF. The CDR3 DNA follows: TGTGCCAGCTCCCCCTCGGGGAACTATGGCTACACCTTC.

By sample fraction, this clone is large. V and J are TRBV11-3 and TRBJ2-4, with TRBD2 as a possible D gene (5 bases). This CDR3 has 12 residues. The V end lost 4 bases, the J end lost 7 bases, and 8 bases lay between the germline ends. From germline, CDR1 is SGHNT and CDR2 YENEEA. The DNA of the CDR3 is TGTGCCAGCAGCTCCTGGACTAACATTCAGTACTTC. Amino acids: CASSSWTNIQYF. Filled out from reference TRBV11-3 and TRBJ2-4, the complete variable domain reads EAGVVQSPRYKIIEKKQPVAFWCNPISGHNTLYWYLQNLGQGPELLIRYENEEAVDDSQLPKDRFSAERLKGVDSTLKIQPAELGDSAVYLCASSSWTNIQYFGAGTRLSVL.

The chain uses TRBV28 and TRBJ1-2; D remains ambiguous. This CDR3 region has 12 residues. Trimming stripped 6 bases from V and 1 base from J, with 6 bases between. Germline V gene data show CDR1 as MDHEN and CDR2 as SYDVKM. The chain's CDR3 is CASRPVNYGYTF. The CDR3 bases are TGTGCCAGCAGACCAGTTAACTATGGCTACACCTTC.

The chain combines TRBV7-8 with TRBJ2-2, with a weak D call TRBD2 (5 bases). Looked up from germline, CDR1 is SGHVS and CDR2 is FQNEAQ. Trimming took off 4 bases at V and 5 bases at J, with 14 bases between the two ends. This CDR3 is 15 amino acids long. The CDR3 nucleotides read TGTGCCAGCAGCTCCGTCGGGAAGGGAACCGGGGAGCTGTTTTTT. Translation gives CASSSVGKGTGELFF.

The V and J genes are TRBV7-9 and TRBJ2-2, with TRBD2 as a possible D gene (7 bases). CDR1 SEHNR and CDR2 FQNEAQ come from the germline V gene (reference sequence). This CDR3 region has 16 residues. Trimming cost V 6 bases and J 2 bases, with 16 bases left between them. CDR3 residues: CASRPAGAPNTGELFF. The CDR3 DNA is TGTGCCAGCAGACCCGCGGGGGCGCCTAACACCGGGGAGCTGTTTTTT.

This chain joins TRBV29-1 and TRBJ2-3; 11 bases map to TRBD2. Trimming removed 5 bases from V and 5 bases from J; junction bases left unmatched: 6. CDR1 is SQVTM, CDR2 ANQGSEA, per germline. This CDR3 has 14 amino acids. This chain's CDR3 is CSVHSGGEGDTQYF. The CDR3 nucleotides are TGCAGCGTTCATAGCGGGGGGGAAGGAGATACGCAGTATTTT.

This chain links TRBV6-5 with TRBJ1-5; 11 nucleotides agree with TRBD1. This CDR3 has 16 amino acids. J gave up 6 bases and V 4 bases, and 8 bases lay outside the gene matches. Germline lookup yields CDR1 MNHEY and CDR2 SVGAGI. The CDR3 region has the DNA TGTGCCAGCAGTTCCACGGGACAGGGGGAGGGTCAGCCCCAGCATTTT. Translating it yields CASSSTGQGEGQPQHF.